This is a list of T cell receptor beta chains from one sample in a study of CD8+ T cells in alopecia areata. Repertoires were generated with immunoSEQ multiplex PCR, while TCRdb's copy carries only in-frame clones and drops some. Of approximately 210,000 clones listed, approximately 57% are singletons. The source was CD4+ T cells sorted from blood, collected at week 24, from a patient treated with tofacitinib. Source of these receptors: a human donor with alopecia areata. CDR3s include the opening cysteine and the closing phenylalanine or tryptophan. A D gene is named only where the DNA matches it firmly. Clone size is shown for a subset of rows, as once, few, many or a class of expanded clone.

size | D | J | V | CDR3 | DNA
- | - | TRBJ1-5 | TRBV29-1 | CSVSPDRSFNQPQHF | TGCAGCGTCTCCCCGGACAGAAGTTTCAATCAGCCCCAGCATTTT
few | TRBD1 | TRBJ1-1 | TRBV29-1 | CSAGQVEAFF | TGCAGCGCCGGACAGGTTGAAGCTTTCTTT
few | - | TRBJ2-1 | TRBV7-2 | CASSAQANEQFF | TGTGCCAGCAGCGCCCAGGCCAATGAGCAGTTCTTC
- | TRBD1 | TRBJ1-2 | TRBV29-1 | CSVEGTGQKFYTF | TGCAGCGTTGAGGGGACAGGGCAAAAGTTCTACACCTTC
- | - | TRBJ1-2 | TRBV2 | CASSEGARVGGYTF | TGTGCCAGCAGTGAAGGCGCCAGGGTGGGTGGCTACACCTTC
- | - | TRBJ1-1 | TRBV5-4 | CASSPERQNTEAFF | TGTGCCAGCAGCCCCGAGCGTCAGAACACTGAAGCTTTCTTT
- | TRBD2 | TRBJ2-1 | TRBV29-1 | CSVEAGGWNEQFF | TGCAGCGTTGAAGCGGGGGGGTGGAATGAGCAGTTCTTC
few | TRBD1 | TRBJ2-1 | TRBV7-9 | CASTPGGQGKNEQFF | TGTGCCAGCACCCCAGGGGGACAGGGTAAGAATGAGCAGTTCTTC
- | - | TRBJ1-4 | TRBV4-2 | CASSPRGAGLNEKLFF | TGTGCCAGCAGCCCCCGCGGGGCGGGCCTTAATGAAAAACTGTTTTTT
few | TRBD2 | TRBJ2-5 | TRBV30 | CAWSGTSGGETQYF | TGTGCCTGGAGTGGCACTAGCGGGGGAGAGACCCAGTACTTC
once | TRBD2 | TRBJ2-1 | TRBV4-3 | CASSQVIAGNAGNNEQFF | TGCGCCAGCAGCCAAGTCATAGCGGGGAACGCAGGCAACAATGAGCAGTTCTTC
- | TRBD2 | TRBJ2-1 | TRBV11-3 | CASSLIAGRNNEQFF | TGTGCCAGCAGCTTAATAGCGGGGAGAAACAATGAGCAGTTCTTC
- | TRBD2 | TRBJ2-1 | TRBV7-3 | CASSLRLAGHNEQFF | TGTGCCAGCAGCTTAAGACTAGCGGGGCACAATGAGCAGTTCTTC
- | - | TRBJ1-5 | TRBV29-1 | CSVGGANQPQHF | TGCAGCGTTGGCGGGGCCAATCAGCCCCAGCATTTT
few | TRBD2 | TRBJ2-1 | TRBV10-3 | CAIRAVTSGANEQFF | TGTGCCATCAGGGCCGTGACTAGCGGGGCTAATGAGCAGTTCTTC
many | TRBD2 | TRBJ2-1 | TRBV19 | CASSRLAGGADEQFF | TGTGCCAGTAGTAGACTAGCGGGGGGGGCCGATGAGCAGTTCTTC
- | - | TRBJ2-1 | TRBV29-1 | CSGNTLTGYNEQFF | TGCAGCGGAAACACGCTTACCGGATACAATGAGCAGTTCTTC
- | - | TRBJ1-3 | TRBV2 | CASSVQNSGNTIYF | TGTGCCAGCAGTGTTCAGAACTCTGGAAACACCATATATTTT
- | - | TRBJ1-2 | TRBV29-1 | CSVVRGDGYTF | TGCAGCGTTGTAAGGGGAGATGGCTACACCTTC
once | - | TRBJ2-7 | TRBV29-1 | CSVVGDEQYF | TGCAGCGTTGTGGGGGACGAGCAGTACTTC
- | - | TRBJ2-7 | TRBV7-6 | CASSPGTGEQYF | TGTGCCAGCAGCCCAGGGACCGGGGAGCAGTACTTC
- | TRBD2 | TRBJ2-5 | TRBV10-3 | CAISDVSGGPQYF | TGTGCCATCAGTGATGTCTCGGGGGGACCCCAGTACTTC
many | - | TRBJ1-2 | TRBV20-1 | CSARDQAGYTF | TGCAGTGCTAGAGATCAAGCCGGCTACACCTTC
- | - | TRBJ2-3 | TRBV7-3 | CASSLMSAENTQYF | TGTGCCAGCAGCTTAATGTCGGCCGAGAATACGCAGTATTTT
- | - | TRBJ1-2 | TRBV4-3 | CASSQRVEGGDGYTF | TGCGCCAGCAGCCAAAGGGTCGAAGGGGGAGACGGCTACACCTTC
- | TRBD1 | TRBJ1-6 | TRBV6-6 | CASSYKGAGSPLHF | TGTGCCAGCAGTTACAAGGGGGCTGGATCACCCCTCCACTTT
- | TRBD2 | TRBJ2-3 | TRBV29-1 | CSVEDPSGATDTQYF | TGCAGCGTTGAAGATCCTAGCGGGGCCACAGATACGCAGTATTTT
- | TRBD1 | TRBJ2-3 | TRBV11-2 | CASSSRGQSADTQYF | TGTGCCAGCAGCTCCAGGGGGCAATCAGCAGATACGCAGTATTTT
- | - | TRBJ1-6 | TRBV5-4 | CASSTAEYSPLHF | TGTGCCAGCAGCACCGCCGAGTATTCACCCCTCCACTTT
- | - | TRBJ1-5 | TRBV5-4 | CASSSRPNQPQHF | TGTGCCAGCAGCTCCCGACCCAATCAGCCCCAGCATTTT
- | TRBD1 | TRBJ2-3 | TRBV11-2 | CASSLTGGQTDTQYF | TGTGCCAGCAGCTTAACTGGGGGACAGACAGATACGCAGTATTTT
- | - | TRBJ1-2 | TRBV6-5 | CASRATANYGYTF | TGTGCCAGCAGAGCCACAGCTAACTATGGCTACACCTTC
- | - | TRBJ1-2 | TRBV29-1 | CSTREGYGYTF | TGCAGCACTAGGGAGGGCTATGGCTACACCTTC